This paragraph covers one T cell receptor beta chain sequence. Here immunoSEQ multiplex PCR was the method, and the copy in TCRdb shows in-frame clones only, minus some. The sample lists around 170,000 clones; about 86% were seen once. The CDR3 runs to 13 residues. Per germline, CDR1 LNHDA and CDR2 SQIVND (reference sequence). The V and J ends lost 4 bases and 0 bases respectively, with 5 bases between them. These data are taken from a study of control samples from healthy donors and cancer patients. The source is a young woman in good health. Material: blood. This chain links TRBV19 with TRBJ2-3; D remains unclear. The CDR3 DNA follows: TGTGCCAGTAGTAAAGCTAGCACAGATACGCAGTATTTT. Protein product: CASSKASTDTQYF.